The T cell receptor beta chain described here comes from a study of control samples from healthy donors and cancer patients. V was pared by 5 bases and J by 2 bases, with 16 bases between. This CDR3 has 16 amino acids. CDR1 and CDR2 (germline): SEHNR, FQNEAQ (reference sequence). Sequencing used immunoSEQ multiplex PCR; TCRdb keeps in-frame clones, though not all of them. The sample holds more than 90,000 clones, around 89% seen once. V and J are TRBV7-9 and TRBJ1-5; tentatively, D is TRBD1 (5 bases). Sequenced: blood. The source is a man younger than 45 in good health. As DNA, the CDR3 is TGTGCCAGCAGCCGGTGGACGACGGGGGGCAATCAGCCCCAGCATTTT. Protein sequence: CASSRWTTGGNQPQHF.